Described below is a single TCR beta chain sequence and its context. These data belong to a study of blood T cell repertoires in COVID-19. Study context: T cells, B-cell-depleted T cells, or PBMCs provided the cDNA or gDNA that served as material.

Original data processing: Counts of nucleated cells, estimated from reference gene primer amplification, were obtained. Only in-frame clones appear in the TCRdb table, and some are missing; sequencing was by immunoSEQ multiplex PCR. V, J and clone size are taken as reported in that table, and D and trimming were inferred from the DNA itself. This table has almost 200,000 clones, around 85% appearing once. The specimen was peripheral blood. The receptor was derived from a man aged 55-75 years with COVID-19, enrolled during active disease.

This chain's CDR3 is CSVARAGDPYNEQFF. CDR3 nucleotide sequence: TGCAGCGTTGCGAGGGCAGGGGACCCTTACAATGAGCAGTTCTTC. V usage is TRBV29-1 and J usage is TRBJ2-1; maybe TRBD1 (6 bases). Germline CDR1 SQVTM, CDR2 ANQGSEA. Trimming stripped 4 bases from V and 4 bases from J, with 17 bases between. This CDR3 is 15 amino acids long.